The TCR beta chain under discussion was sequenced for a study of OX40 agonist ivuxolimab in advanced cancers. If patients had autoimmune disease history or systemic immunosuppression, they were excluded. As concerns this clone: What it recognizes is unknown.

CDR1 and CDR2 (germline): MNHNY, SVGAGI (reference sequence). This CDR3 is built from 10 residues. V was pared by 8 bases and J by 7 bases, with 6 bases between. Findings and caveats of the study: The study found that CD8+ T cells averaged more expanded clones than CD4+.

Clones were read by immunoSEQ multiplex PCR, and TCRdb kept only the in-frame ones, dropping some. The sample has about 36,000 clones, about 70% seen once; the top ten hold less than 20%. The gene calls are TRBV6-6 and TRBJ2-1; D remains ambiguous. This receptor was obtained from an adult with an advanced solid tumor such as melanoma, head and neck, liver or kidney cancer. This specimen consisted of CD4+ or CD8+ T cells sorted from blood, obtained in a trial of the OX40 agonist ivuxolimab. As DNA, the CDR3 is TGTGCCAGCCGGATGAATGAGCAGTTCTTC. Its translation: CASRMNEQFF.